What follows are 8 T cell receptor beta chains derived from one specimen sequenced in a study of cytomegalovirus exposure and HLA in healthy donors. The PCR employed 60 Vbeta primers together with 13 Jbeta primers. Sequencing used immunoSEQ multiplex PCR; TCRdb keeps in-frame clones, though not all of them. The sample yields 80,000 to 100,000 clones, roughly 71% seen once. Sample: PBMCs. The receptors originated from a woman between 18 and 29 years old in good health and CMV-seropositive.

The chain links TRBV7-3 to TRBJ2-5, with D maybe TRBD2 (7 bases). Trimming took off 5 bases at V and 1 base at J, with 17 bases between the two ends. The germline V gene has CDR1 SGHTA and CDR2 FQGTGA. The CDR3 extends over 16 amino acids. The CDR3 spells CASSARGGGSQETQYF. DNA of the CDR3: TGTGCCAGCAGCGCAAGGGGGGGAGGGAGCCAAGAGACCCAGTACTTC.

The chain has TRBV11-2 and TRBJ2-5; tentative D call: TRBD2 (5 bases). Trimming removed 0 bases at V and 5 bases at J, with 7 bases between. This CDR3 region has 13 residues. In germline, CDR1 is SGHAT, CDR2 FQNNGV. The CDR3 here is CASSLDGEETQYF. For the CDR3, the DNA is TGTGCCAGCAGCTTAGATGGGGAGGAGACCCAGTACTTC.

This sequence joins TRBV4-2 and TRBJ2-3; the match to TRBD2 covers 8 bases. Looked up from germline, CDR1 is LGHNA and CDR2 is YNFKEQ. CDR3 length: 15 residues. Unmatched junction bases numbered 8, after V lost 6 bases and J lost 3 bases. CDR3 in DNA: TGTGCCAGCAGTTCCGGGGGGGCGGTTACAGATACGCAGTATTTT. It yields the protein CASSSGGAVTDTQYF.

J is TRBJ2-6 and V is TRBV27, with 8 nucleotides matching TRBD1. In germline, CDR1 is MNHEY, CDR2 SMNVEV (reference sequence). This CDR3 is built from 17 residues. The J segment lost 0 bases and the V segment lost 2 bases, leaving 3 bases of the junction unmatched. The CDR3 loop is CASSLRDRSSGANVLTF. The CDR3, as DNA: TGTGCCAGCAGTTTAAGGGACAGGAGCTCTGGGGCCAACGTCCTGACTTTC.

This chain connects TRBV9 to TRBJ2-3, with 9 bases fitting TRBD2. The germline CDR1 and CDR2 sequences are SGDLS and YYNGEE. This CDR3 contains 16 residues. V lost 0 bases to trimming and J lost 11 bases; unmatched junction nucleotides: 13. The CDR3 sequence: CASSVGPSGGPREQYF. Here the CDR3 DNA reads TGTGCCAGCAGCGTAGGTCCAAGCGGGGGGCCCCGGGAGCAGTATTTT.

V and J are TRBV25-1 and TRBJ2-3; 7 nucleotides match TRBD1. The germline gives CDR1 MGHDK, CDR2 SYGVNS. This CDR3 is built from 16 residues. The junction had 6 bases not matched to a gene; V was cut back by 3 bases and J by 0 bases. The DNA of the CDR3 is TGTGCCAGCAGTGAGTTCGGACAGGTTAGCACAGATACGCAGTATTTT. Encoded protein: CASSEFGQVSTDTQYF.

This chain connects TRBV28 to TRBJ2-3; D call uncertain. Trimming took off 4 bases at V and 6 bases at J, with 14 bases between the two ends. The CDR3 spans 14 residues. Germline values: CDR1 MDHEN, CDR2 SYDVKM. The DNA for the CDR3 is TGTGCCAGCAGTTATCGGAGCCCCCGTGATACGCAGTATTTT. Translating gives CASSYRSPRDTQYF.

CDR3: CASSLGGTGAYEQYF. CDR3 bases: TGCGCCAGCAGCTTGGGAGGGACAGGGGCATACGAGCAGTACTTC. The chain is built from TRBV5-1 and TRBJ2-7; 10 bases agree with TRBD1. V was pared by 0 bases and J by 4 bases, with 4 bases of the junction left unmatched. Germline V gene sequence: CDR1 SGHRS, CDR2 YFSETQ. This CDR3 has 15 amino acids.